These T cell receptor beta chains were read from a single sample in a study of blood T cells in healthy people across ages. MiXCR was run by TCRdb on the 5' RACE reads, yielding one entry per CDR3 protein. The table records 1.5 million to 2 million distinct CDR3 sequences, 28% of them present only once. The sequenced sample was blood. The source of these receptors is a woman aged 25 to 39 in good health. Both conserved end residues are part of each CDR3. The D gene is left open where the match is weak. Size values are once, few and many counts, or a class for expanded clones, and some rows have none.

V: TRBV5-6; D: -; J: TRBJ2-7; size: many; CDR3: CASSKPGSSYEQYF; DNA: TGTGCCAGCAGCAAACCCGGGTCCTCCTACGAGCAGTACTTC
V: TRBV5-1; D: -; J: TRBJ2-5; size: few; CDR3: CASSLDWAKTQYF; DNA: TGCGCCAGCAGCTTGGATTGGGCAAAGACCCAGTACTTC
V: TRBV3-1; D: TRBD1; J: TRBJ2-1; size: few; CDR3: CASSQQATGQGMNNEQFF; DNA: TGTGCCAGCAGCCAACAGGCCACGGGACAGGGGATGAACAATGAGCAGTTCTTC
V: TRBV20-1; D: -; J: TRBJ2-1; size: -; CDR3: CSAASFGGGDNEQFF; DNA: TGCAGTGCTGCCTCATTCGGCGGCGGGGACAATGAGCAGTTCTTC
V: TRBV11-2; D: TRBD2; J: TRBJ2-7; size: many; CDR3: CASSGLAGVVEQYF; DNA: TGTGCCAGCAGCGGTCTAGCGGGGGTTGTAGAGCAGTACTTC
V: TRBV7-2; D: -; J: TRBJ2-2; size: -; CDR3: CASSLVAGMNTGELFF; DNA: TGTGCCAGCAGCTTAGTGGCAGGAATGAACACCGGGGAGCTGTTTTTT
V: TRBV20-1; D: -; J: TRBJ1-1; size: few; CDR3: CSAPESYTEAFF; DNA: TGCAGTGCTCCCGAGAGCTACACTGAAGCTTTCTTT
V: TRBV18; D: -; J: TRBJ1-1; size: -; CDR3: CASSPVIGDTEAFF; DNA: TGTGCCAGCTCACCAGTCATAGGGGACACTGAAGCTTTCTTT
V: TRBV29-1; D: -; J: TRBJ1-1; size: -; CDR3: CSVLESGGTEAFF; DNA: TGCAGCGTTTTAGAGAGCGGGGGCACTGAAGCTTTCTTT
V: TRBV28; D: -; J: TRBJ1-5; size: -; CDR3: CASTPDNQPQHF; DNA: TGTGCCAGCACCCCCGACAATCAGCCCCAGCATTTT
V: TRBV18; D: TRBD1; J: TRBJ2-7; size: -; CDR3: CASSPTGVYNEQYF; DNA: TGTGCCAGCTCCCCGACAGGGGTATACAATGAGCAGTACTTC